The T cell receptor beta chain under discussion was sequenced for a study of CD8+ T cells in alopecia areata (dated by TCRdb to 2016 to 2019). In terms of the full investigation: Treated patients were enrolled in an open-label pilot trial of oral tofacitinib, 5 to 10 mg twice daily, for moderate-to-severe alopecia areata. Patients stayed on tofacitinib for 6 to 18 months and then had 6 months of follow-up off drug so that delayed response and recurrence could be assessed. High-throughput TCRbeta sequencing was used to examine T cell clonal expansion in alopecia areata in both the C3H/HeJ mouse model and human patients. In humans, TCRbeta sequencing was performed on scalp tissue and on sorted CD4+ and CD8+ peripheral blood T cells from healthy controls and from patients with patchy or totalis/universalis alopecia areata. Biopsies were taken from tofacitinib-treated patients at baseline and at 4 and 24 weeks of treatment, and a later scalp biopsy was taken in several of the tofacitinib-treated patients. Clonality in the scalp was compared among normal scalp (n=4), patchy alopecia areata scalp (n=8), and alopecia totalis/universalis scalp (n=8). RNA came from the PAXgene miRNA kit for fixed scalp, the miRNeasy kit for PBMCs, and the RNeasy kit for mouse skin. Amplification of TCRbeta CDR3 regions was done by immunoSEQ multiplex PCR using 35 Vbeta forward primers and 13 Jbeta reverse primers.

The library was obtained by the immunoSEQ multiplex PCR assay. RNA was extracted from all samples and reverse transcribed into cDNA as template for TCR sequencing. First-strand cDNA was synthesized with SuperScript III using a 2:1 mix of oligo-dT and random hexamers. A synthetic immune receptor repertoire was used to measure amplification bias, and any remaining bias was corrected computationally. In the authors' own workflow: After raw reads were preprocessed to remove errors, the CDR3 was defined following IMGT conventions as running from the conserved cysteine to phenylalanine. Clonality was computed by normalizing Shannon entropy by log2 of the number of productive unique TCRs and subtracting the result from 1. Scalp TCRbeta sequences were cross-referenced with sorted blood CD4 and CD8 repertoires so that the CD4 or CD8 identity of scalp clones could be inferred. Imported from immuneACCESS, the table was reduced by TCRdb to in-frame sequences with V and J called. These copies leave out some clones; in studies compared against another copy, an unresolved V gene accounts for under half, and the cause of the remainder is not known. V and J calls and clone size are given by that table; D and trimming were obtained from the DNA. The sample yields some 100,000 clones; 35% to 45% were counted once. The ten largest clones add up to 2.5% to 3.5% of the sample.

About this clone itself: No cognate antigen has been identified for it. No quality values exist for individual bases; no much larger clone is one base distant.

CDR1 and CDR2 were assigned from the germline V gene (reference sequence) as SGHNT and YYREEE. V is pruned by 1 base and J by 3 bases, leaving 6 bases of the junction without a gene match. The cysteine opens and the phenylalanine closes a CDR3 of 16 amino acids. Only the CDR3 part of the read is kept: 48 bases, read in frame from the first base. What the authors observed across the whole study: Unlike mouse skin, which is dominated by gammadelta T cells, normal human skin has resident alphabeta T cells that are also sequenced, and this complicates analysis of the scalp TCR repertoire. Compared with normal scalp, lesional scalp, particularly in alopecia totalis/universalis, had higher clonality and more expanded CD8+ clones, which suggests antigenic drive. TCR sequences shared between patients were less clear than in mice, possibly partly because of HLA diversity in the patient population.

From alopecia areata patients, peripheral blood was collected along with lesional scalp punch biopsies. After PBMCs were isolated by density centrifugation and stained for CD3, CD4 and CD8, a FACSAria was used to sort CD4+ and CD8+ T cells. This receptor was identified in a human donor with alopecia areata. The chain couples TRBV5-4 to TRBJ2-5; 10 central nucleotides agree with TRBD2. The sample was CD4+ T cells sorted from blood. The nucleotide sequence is TGTGCCAGCAGCTTGAATAGCGGGAGGTATGAAGAGACCCAGTACTTC. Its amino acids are CASSLNSGRYEETQYF.